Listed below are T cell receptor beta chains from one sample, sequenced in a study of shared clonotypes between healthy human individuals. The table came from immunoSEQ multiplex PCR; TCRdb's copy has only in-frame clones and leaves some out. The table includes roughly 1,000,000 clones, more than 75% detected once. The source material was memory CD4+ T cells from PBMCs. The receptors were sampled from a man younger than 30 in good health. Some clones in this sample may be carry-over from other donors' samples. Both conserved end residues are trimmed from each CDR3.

CDR3aa: ASRAGFNVLT; v_gene: TRBV5-6; j_gene: TRBJ2-6
CDR3aa: ASSLRAPNYGYT; v_gene: TRBV28; j_gene: TRBJ1-2
CDR3aa: ASSFVPGQGAEAF; v_gene: TRBV7-6; j_gene: TRBJ1-1
CDR3aa: ASSQASGYTGELF; v_gene: TRBV14; j_gene: TRBJ2-2
CDR3aa: ARETLISGSYEQY; v_gene: TRBV6-5; j_gene: TRBJ2-7
CDR3aa: ASSPGLPSYNEQF; v_gene: TRBV27; j_gene: TRBJ2-1
CDR3aa: ASSLDMSGSAQF; v_gene: TRBV5-6; j_gene: TRBJ2-1
CDR3aa: ASSSSGINEQF; v_gene: TRBV5-1; j_gene: TRBJ2-1
CDR3aa: ASSLEGGNYEQY; v_gene: TRBV11-3; j_gene: TRBJ2-7
CDR3aa: ASSRRGVGTEAF; v_gene: TRBV27; j_gene: TRBJ1-1
CDR3aa: ASSKATSGGEY; v_gene: TRBV7-2; j_gene: TRBJ2-7
CDR3aa: ASSFLSARYEQY; v_gene: TRBV28; j_gene: TRBJ2-7
CDR3aa: ASSDQRGRTGELF; v_gene: TRBV25-1; j_gene: TRBJ2-2
CDR3aa: ASSPSDRGGNEQF; v_gene: TRBV9; j_gene: TRBJ2-1
CDR3aa: ASSSAGGTDTQY; v_gene: TRBV7-3; j_gene: TRBJ2-3
CDR3aa: ASSEDGTEAF; v_gene: TRBV25-1; j_gene: TRBJ1-1
CDR3aa: ASSLRDGNEKLF; v_gene: TRBV5-6; j_gene: TRBJ1-4
CDR3aa: ASRAYRDYSGNTEAF; v_gene: TRBV2; j_gene: TRBJ1-1
CDR3aa: ASSLEQAGTGKDTQY; v_gene: TRBV5-1; j_gene: TRBJ2-3
CDR3aa: ASSEQGPNTEAF; v_gene: TRBV9; j_gene: TRBJ1-1
CDR3aa: ASREDRDYEQY; v_gene: TRBV5-1; j_gene: TRBJ2-7
CDR3aa: ASSVQGAANSNQPQH; v_gene: TRBV19; j_gene: TRBJ1-5
CDR3aa: ASSLTRPTDTQY; v_gene: TRBV7-2; j_gene: TRBJ2-3
CDR3aa: ASSEALGRPPDTQY; v_gene: TRBV6-1; j_gene: TRBJ2-3
CDR3aa: ATDRAGATTYNEQF; v_gene: TRBV15; j_gene: TRBJ2-1
CDR3aa: ASSASGGVVNIQY; v_gene: TRBV5-4; j_gene: TRBJ2-4
CDR3aa: ASSYRDRRETQY; v_gene: TRBV6-6; j_gene: TRBJ2-5
CDR3aa: ASSQEGGIEKLF; v_gene: TRBV4-3; j_gene: TRBJ1-4
CDR3aa: ASSPRGRGAYEQY; v_gene: TRBV28; j_gene: TRBJ2-7
CDR3aa: ASDIPSSGNTIY; v_gene: TRBV10-1; j_gene: TRBJ1-3
CDR3aa: ASIPHELNTEAF; v_gene: TRBV28; j_gene: TRBJ1-1
CDR3aa: ASSFPSPQETQY; v_gene: TRBV5-6; j_gene: TRBJ2-5
CDR3aa: ASRLGTGTAGELF; v_gene: TRBV11-3; j_gene: TRBJ2-2
CDR3aa: ASSQGAGPDTQY; v_gene: TRBV5-5; j_gene: TRBJ2-3
CDR3aa: ASSVGVTGELF; v_gene: TRBV5-1; j_gene: TRBJ2-2
CDR3aa: ASSDALGRKLF; v_gene: TRBV6-1; j_gene: TRBJ1-4
CDR3aa: ASSPSRAGQDEQY; v_gene: TRBV18; j_gene: TRBJ2-7
CDR3aa: ASSPQGFNDIQY; v_gene: TRBV7-9; j_gene: TRBJ2-4
CDR3aa: ASSSDPSGANVLT; v_gene: TRBV5-1; j_gene: TRBJ2-6
CDR3aa: ASNVGGRLGQPQH; v_gene: TRBV6-1; j_gene: TRBJ1-5
CDR3aa: ASSPTGQPYEQY; v_gene: TRBV18; j_gene: TRBJ2-7
CDR3aa: ASSKERGEIWDTEAF; v_gene: TRBV4-1; j_gene: TRBJ1-1
CDR3aa: ASSPGTGSTDTQY; v_gene: TRBV7-9; j_gene: TRBJ2-3
CDR3aa: ASRLGQNSPLH; v_gene: TRBV4-2; j_gene: TRBJ1-6
CDR3aa: ASSLEAGEVYGYT; v_gene: TRBV5-1; j_gene: TRBJ1-2
CDR3aa: ASSVDWASYNEQF; v_gene: TRBV9; j_gene: TRBJ2-1
CDR3aa: ASSAGQLNLKSGNTIY; v_gene: TRBV5-1; j_gene: TRBJ1-3
CDR3aa: ASSREATSLTGVTQY; v_gene: TRBV4-1; j_gene: TRBJ2-3
CDR3aa: ASNPVQWGGGQPQH; v_gene: TRBV6-4; j_gene: TRBJ1-5